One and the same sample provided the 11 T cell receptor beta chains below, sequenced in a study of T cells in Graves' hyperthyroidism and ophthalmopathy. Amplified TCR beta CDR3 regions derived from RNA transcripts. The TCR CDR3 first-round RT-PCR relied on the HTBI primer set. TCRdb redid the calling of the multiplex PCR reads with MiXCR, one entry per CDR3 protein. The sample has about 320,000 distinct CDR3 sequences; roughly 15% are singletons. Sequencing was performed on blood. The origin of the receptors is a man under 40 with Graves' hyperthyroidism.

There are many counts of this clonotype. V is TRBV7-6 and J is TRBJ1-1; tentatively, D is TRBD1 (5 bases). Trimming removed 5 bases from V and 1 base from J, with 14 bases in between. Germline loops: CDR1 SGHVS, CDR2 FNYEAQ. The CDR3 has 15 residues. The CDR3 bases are TGTGCCAGCAGCCCCGAGTCGGGGGGGAACACTGAAGCTTTCTTT. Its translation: CASSPESGGNTEAFF.

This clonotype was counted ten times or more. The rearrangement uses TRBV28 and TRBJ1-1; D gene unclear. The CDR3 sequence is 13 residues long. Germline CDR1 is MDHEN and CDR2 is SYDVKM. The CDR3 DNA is TGTGCTACGCAGAGGTCAGGGAACACTGAAGCTTTCTTT. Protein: CATQRSGNTEAFF. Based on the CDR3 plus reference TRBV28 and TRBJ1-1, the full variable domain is DVKVTQSSRYLVKRTGEKVFLECVQDMDHENMFWYRQDPGLGLRLIYFSYDVKMKEKGDIPEGYSVSREKKERFSLILESASTNQTSMYLCATQRSGNTEAFFGQGTRLTVV.

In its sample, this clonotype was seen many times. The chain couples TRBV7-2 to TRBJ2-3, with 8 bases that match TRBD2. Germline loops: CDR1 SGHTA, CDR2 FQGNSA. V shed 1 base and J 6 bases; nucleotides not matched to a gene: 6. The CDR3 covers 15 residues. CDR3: CASSLVAGMSDTQYF. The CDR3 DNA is TGTGCCAGCAGCTTAGTAGCGGGAATGTCGGATACGCAGTATTTT.

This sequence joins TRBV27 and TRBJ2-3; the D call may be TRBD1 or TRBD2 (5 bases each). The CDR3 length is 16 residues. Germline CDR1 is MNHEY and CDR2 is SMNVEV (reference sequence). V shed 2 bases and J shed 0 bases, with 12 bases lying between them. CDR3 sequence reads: CASSLRGRPSTDTQYF. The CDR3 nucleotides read TGTGCCAGCAGTTTACGGGGCCGCCCTAGCACAGATACGCAGTATTTT.

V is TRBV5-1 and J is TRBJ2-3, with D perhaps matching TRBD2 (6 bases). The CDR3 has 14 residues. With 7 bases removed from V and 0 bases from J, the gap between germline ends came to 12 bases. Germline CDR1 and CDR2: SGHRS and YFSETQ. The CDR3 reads CASGPSVSTDTQYF. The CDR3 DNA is TGCGCCAGCGGACCTAGCGTGAGCACAGATACGCAGTATTTT.

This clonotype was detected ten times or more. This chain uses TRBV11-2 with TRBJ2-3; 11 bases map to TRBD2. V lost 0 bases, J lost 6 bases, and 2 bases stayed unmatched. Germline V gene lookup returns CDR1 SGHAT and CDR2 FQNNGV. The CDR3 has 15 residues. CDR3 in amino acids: CASSLEPSGGDTQYF. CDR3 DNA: TGTGCCAGCAGCTTAGAGCCTAGCGGGGGGGATACGCAGTATTTT.

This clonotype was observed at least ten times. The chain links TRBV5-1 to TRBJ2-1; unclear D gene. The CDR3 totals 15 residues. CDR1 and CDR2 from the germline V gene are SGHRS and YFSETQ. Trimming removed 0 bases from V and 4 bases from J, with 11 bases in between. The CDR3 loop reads CASSLAGSIYNEQFF. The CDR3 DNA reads TGCGCCAGCAGCTTGGCCGGCAGTATATACAATGAGCAGTTCTTC.

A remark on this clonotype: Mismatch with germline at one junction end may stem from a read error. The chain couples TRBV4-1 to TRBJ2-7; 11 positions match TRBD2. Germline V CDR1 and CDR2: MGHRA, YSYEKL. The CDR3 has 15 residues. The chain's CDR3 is CASSQRLAGLYERYF. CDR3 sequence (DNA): TGCGCCAGCAGCCAGAGACTAGCGGGGCTCTACGAGCGGTACTTC.

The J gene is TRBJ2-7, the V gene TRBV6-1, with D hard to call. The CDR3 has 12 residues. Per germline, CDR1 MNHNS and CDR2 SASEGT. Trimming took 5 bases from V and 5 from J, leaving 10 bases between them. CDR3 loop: CASSSRIHEQYF. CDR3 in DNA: TGTGCCAGCAGTTCTAGGATCCACGAGCAGTACTTC.

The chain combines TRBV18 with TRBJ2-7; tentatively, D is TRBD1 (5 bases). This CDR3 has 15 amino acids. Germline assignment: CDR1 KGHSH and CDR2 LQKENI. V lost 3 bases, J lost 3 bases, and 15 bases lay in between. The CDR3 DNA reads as TGTGCCAGCTCACCTGGGGCCGGATGGGGCTACGAGCAGTACTTC. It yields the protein CASSPGAGWGYEQYF.

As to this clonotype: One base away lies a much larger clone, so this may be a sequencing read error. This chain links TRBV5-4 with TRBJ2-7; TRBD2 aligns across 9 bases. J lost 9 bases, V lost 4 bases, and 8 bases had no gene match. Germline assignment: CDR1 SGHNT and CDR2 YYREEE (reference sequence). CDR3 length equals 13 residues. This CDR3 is CASSGGLANGQYF. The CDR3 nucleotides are TGTGCCAGCAGCGGGGGACTAGCAAACGGGCAGTACTTC.